A selection of T cell receptor beta chains follows, all from one sample in a study of CD8+CD57+ T cells in acquired aplastic anemia. From the reads, TCRdb called clonotypes with MiXCR, one entry per CDR3 protein. The sample has some 140,000 distinct CDR3 sequences; about 52% are singletons. The sample was sorted CD4+, CD8+, or CD8+CD57+ T cells (not recorded which) from PBMCs. The receptor source for this set is a human donor with aplastic anemia. The CDR3 runs from the conserved cysteine through the conserved F or W. The order of the fields is D gene, clone size, V gene, J gene, CDR3 protein, CDR3 DNA. A D gene is named only where the DNA matches it firmly. The listing skips clone size in some rows; elsewhere it reads once, few, many or a size class.

D gene: .
clone size: .
V gene: TRBV11-1
J gene: TRBJ2-7
CDR3 protein: CASSLFGLGKAVYEQYF
CDR3 DNA: TGTGCCAGCAGCTTATTCGGGTTGGGGAAGGCCGTCTACGAGCAGTACTTC

D gene: .
clone size: .
V gene: TRBV6-2/TRBV6-3
J gene: TRBJ1-2
CDR3 protein: CASTELGAPNYGYTF
CDR3 DNA: TGTGCCAGCACCGAATTGGGGGCCCCTAACTATGGCTACACCTTC

D gene: .
clone size: many
V gene: TRBV4-2
J gene: TRBJ2-2
CDR3 protein: CASSPGMLDTGELFF
CDR3 DNA: TGTGCCAGCAGCCCAGGGATGCTGGACACCGGGGAGCTGTTTTTT

D gene: .
clone size: .
V gene: TRBV4-1
J gene: TRBJ2-4
CDR3 protein: CASSQTPTGAKNIQYF
CDR3 DNA: TGCGCCAGCAGCCAGACCCCCACTGGGGCCAAAAACATTCAGTACTTC

D gene: .
clone size: many
V gene: TRBV2
J gene: TRBJ1-1
CDR3 protein: CASSEEGREAFF
CDR3 DNA: TGTGCCAGCAGTGAAGAGGGCCGGGAGGCTTTCTTT

D gene: TRBD2
clone size: many
V gene: TRBV4-2
J gene: TRBJ2-1
CDR3 protein: CASSLGTSGGDPHNNEQFF
CDR3 DNA: TGTGCCAGCAGCCTCGGGACTAGCGGGGGGGACCCCCACAACAATGAGCAGTTCTTC

D gene: TRBD2
clone size: few
V gene: TRBV10-3
J gene: TRBJ2-5
CDR3 protein: CAIRWTSGGQETQYF
CDR3 DNA: TGTGCCATCAGGTGGACTAGCGGGGGGCAAGAGACCCAGTACTTC

D gene: .
clone size: many
V gene: TRBV5-1
J gene: TRBJ1-4
CDR3 protein: CASSLEVDLKPEKLFF
CDR3 DNA: TGCGCCAGCAGCTTGGAGGTGGACTTAAAGCCTGAAAAACTGTTTTTT

D gene: .
clone size: .
V gene: TRBV25-1
J gene: TRBJ2-3
CDR3 protein: CASSEYRGDTQYF
CDR3 DNA: TGTGCCAGCAGTGAATATCGGGGGGATACGCAGTATTTT

D gene: TRBD1
clone size: .
V gene: TRBV9
J gene: TRBJ2-7
CDR3 protein: CASSVGQGTSEQYF
CDR3 DNA: TGTGCCAGCAGCGTGGGACAGGGTACTTCCGAGCAGTACTTC

D gene: .
clone size: .
V gene: TRBV19
J gene: TRBJ1-5
CDR3 protein: CASSGDSIFYQPQHF
CDR3 DNA: TGTGCCAGTAGTGGAGACAGCATATTTTATCAGCCCCAGCATTTT

D gene: .
clone size: many
V gene: TRBV27
J gene: TRBJ2-7
CDR3 protein: CASSPATGYEQYF
CDR3 DNA: TGTGCCAGCAGTCCTGCGACGGGATACGAGCAGTACTTC

D gene: TRBD1
clone size: .
V gene: TRBV15
J gene: TRBJ2-5
CDR3 protein: CATSRLGQGAEKETRYF
CDR3 DNA: TGTGCCACCAGCAGACTTGGACAGGGGGCGGAAAAGGAGACCCGGTACTTC

D gene: .
clone size: once
V gene: TRBV19
J gene: TRBJ1-5
CDR3 protein: CASSIDLEDQPQHF
CDR3 DNA: TGTGCCAGTAGTATAGATCTGGAAGATCAGCCCCAGCATTTT

D gene: .
clone size: once
V gene: TRBV10-1
J gene: TRBJ2-1
CDR3 protein: CAGGACYNEQFF
CDR3 DNA: TGCGCCGGGGGGGCATGCTACAATGAGCAGTTCTTC

D gene: TRBD2
clone size: .
V gene: TRBV10-1
J gene: TRBJ2-3
CDR3 protein: CATSDRTSGSADTQYF
CDR3 DNA: TGTGCCACCAGTGATCGTACTAGCGGGAGTGCAGATACGCAGTATTTT

D gene: .
clone size: once
V gene: TRBV24-1
J gene: TRBJ2-3
CDR3 protein: CATSDPYTDTQYF
CDR3 DNA: TGTGCCACCAGTGATCCTTATACAGATACGCAGTATTTT

D gene: TRBD2
clone size: medium-sized
V gene: TRBV7-3
J gene: TRBJ2-2
CDR3 protein: CASSPSGGAATGELFF
CDR3 DNA: TGTGCCAGCAGCCCAAGCGGGGGGGCCGCCACCGGGGAGCTGTTTTTT

D gene: .
clone size: .
V gene: TRBV25-1
J gene: TRBJ1-6
CDR3 protein: CASSLSANSPLHF
CDR3 DNA: TGTGCCAGCAGTTTATCGGCTAATTCACCCCTCCACTTT

D gene: .
clone size: .
V gene: TRBV7-6
J gene: TRBJ2-7
CDR3 protein: CASSLAPPTTESYEQYF
CDR3 DNA: TGTGCCAGCAGCTTAGCTCCCCCGACGACAGAATCCTACGAGCAGTACTTC

D gene: .
clone size: .
V gene: TRBV6-4
J gene: TRBJ2-3
CDR3 protein: CASSDSSTGTQYF
CDR3 DNA: TGTGCCAGCAGTGACTCGAGCACAGGTACGCAGTATTTT

D gene: TRBD2
clone size: .
V gene: TRBV7-2
J gene: TRBJ2-2
CDR3 protein: CASSRTGTSGRTTGELFF
CDR3 DNA: TGTGCCAGCAGCCGAACCGGGACTAGCGGGCGTACCACCGGGGAGCTGTTTTTT

D gene: TRBD1
clone size: .
V gene: TRBV15
J gene: TRBJ2-2
CDR3 protein: CATRQGAPNTGELFF
CDR3 DNA: TGTGCCACTCGACAGGGGGCGCCGAACACCGGGGAGCTGTTTTTT

D gene: TRBD1
clone size: .
V gene: TRBV5-1
J gene: TRBJ1-1
CDR3 protein: CASSLSPGGPEAFF
CDR3 DNA: TGCGCCAGCAGCTTGAGTCCAGGGGGTCCTGAAGCTTTCTTT

D gene: TRBD1
clone size: once
V gene: TRBV9
J gene: TRBJ2-7
CDR3 protein: CASSLGQGGHEQYF
CDR3 DNA: TGTGCCAGCAGCTTGGGACAGGGCGGGCACGAGCAGTACTTC

D gene: TRBD1
clone size: many
V gene: TRBV10-1
J gene: TRBJ2-7
CDR3 protein: CASSFFRQGNYEQYF
CDR3 DNA: TGCGCCAGCTCCTTCTTTCGACAGGGGAACTACGAGCAGTACTTC

D gene: .
clone size: .
V gene: TRBV5-1
J gene: TRBJ2-7
CDR3 protein: CASGRGTIDEQYF
CDR3 DNA: TGCGCCAGCGGCCGGGGGACGATTGACGAGCAGTACTTC

D gene: .
clone size: few
V gene: TRBV29-1
J gene: TRBJ2-7
CDR3 protein: CSSTPSGVHEQYF
CDR3 DNA: TGCAGCTCCACCCCCTCAGGGGTCCACGAGCAGTACTTC

D gene: .
clone size: .
V gene: TRBV7-8
J gene: TRBJ2-1
CDR3 protein: CASSNEQFF
CDR3 DNA: TGTGCCAGCAGTAATGAGCAGTTCTTC

D gene: .
clone size: .
V gene: TRBV19
J gene: TRBJ1-1
CDR3 protein: CASSRRLNTEAFF
CDR3 DNA: TGTGCCAGTAGTCGGCGATTGAACACTGAAGCTTTCTTT

D gene: .
clone size: .
V gene: TRBV4-2
J gene: TRBJ2-7
CDR3 protein: CASSQEESGSYEQYF
CDR3 DNA: TGTGCCAGCAGCCAAGAAGAGAGCGGCTCCTACGAGCAGTACTTC

D gene: .
clone size: many
V gene: TRBV20-1
J gene: TRBJ2-7
CDR3 protein: CSARGEWRPYEQYF
CDR3 DNA: TGCAGTGCTAGAGGGGAGTGGCGCCCCTACGAGCAGTACTTC

D gene: .
clone size: .
V gene: TRBV12-5
J gene: TRBJ1-1
CDR3 protein: CASARDTFPEAFF
CDR3 DNA: TGTGCTAGTGCCCGGGACACATTCCCTGAAGCTTTCTTT

D gene: TRBD1
clone size: once
V gene: TRBV12-3/TRBV12-4
J gene: TRBJ1-1
CDR3 protein: CASGPQTGEAFF
CDR3 DNA: TGTGCCAGTGGTCCTCAGACAGGGGAAGCTTTCTTT

D gene: .
clone size: .
V gene: TRBV7-8
J gene: TRBJ2-3
CDR3 protein: CASSSRPQGSTDTQYF
CDR3 DNA: TGTGCCAGCAGCTCCCGCCCCCAGGGAAGCACAGATACGCAGTATTTT

D gene: .
clone size: .
V gene: TRBV15
J gene: TRBJ1-6
CDR3 protein: CATSRGRNSPLHF
CDR3 DNA: TGTGCCACCAGCAGGGGCCGAAATTCACCCCTCCACTTT